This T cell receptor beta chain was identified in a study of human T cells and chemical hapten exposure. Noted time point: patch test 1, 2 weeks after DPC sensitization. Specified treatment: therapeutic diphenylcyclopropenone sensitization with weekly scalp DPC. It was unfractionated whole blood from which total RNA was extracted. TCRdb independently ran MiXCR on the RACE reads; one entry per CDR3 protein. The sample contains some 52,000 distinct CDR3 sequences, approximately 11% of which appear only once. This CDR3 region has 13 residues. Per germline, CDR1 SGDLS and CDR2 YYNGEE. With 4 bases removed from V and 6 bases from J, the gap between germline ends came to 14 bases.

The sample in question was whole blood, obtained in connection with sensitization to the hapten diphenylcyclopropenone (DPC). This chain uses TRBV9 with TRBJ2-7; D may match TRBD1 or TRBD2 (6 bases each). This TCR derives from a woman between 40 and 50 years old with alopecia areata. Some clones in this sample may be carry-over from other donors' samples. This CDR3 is CASSSLRGGEQYF. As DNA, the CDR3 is TGTGCCAGCAGCTCCCTCAGGGGAGGCGAGCAGTACTTC.